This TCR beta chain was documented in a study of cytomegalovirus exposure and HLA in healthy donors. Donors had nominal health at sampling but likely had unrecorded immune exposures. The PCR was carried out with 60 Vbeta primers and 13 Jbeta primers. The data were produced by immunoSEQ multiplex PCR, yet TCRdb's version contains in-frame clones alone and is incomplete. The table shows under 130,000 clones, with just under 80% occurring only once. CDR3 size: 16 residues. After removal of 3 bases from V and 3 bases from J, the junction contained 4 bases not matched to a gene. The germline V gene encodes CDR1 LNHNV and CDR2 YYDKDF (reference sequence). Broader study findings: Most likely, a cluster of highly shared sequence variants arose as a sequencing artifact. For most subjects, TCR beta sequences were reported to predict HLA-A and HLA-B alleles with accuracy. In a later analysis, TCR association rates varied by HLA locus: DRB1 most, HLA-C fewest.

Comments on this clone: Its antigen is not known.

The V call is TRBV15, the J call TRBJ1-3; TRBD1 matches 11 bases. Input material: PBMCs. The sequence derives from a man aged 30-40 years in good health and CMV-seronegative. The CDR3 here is CATSRGQGDGGNTIYF. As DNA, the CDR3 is TGTGCCACCAGCAGGGGACAGGGGGACGGTGGAAACACCATATATTTT.